In its sample, the clone carrying this T cell receptor beta chain was seen once. Its target is not known. This PCR relied on a set of 60 Vbeta primers and 13 Jbeta primers. Assay used: immunoSEQ multiplex PCR; TCRdb lists only in-frame clones, some missing. Among nearly 110,000 clones, about 81% were seen once, and the ten largest hold approximately 2.8%. Germline CDR1 is SGHVS and CDR2 is FNYEAQ. The CDR3 covers 13 residues. Trimming removed 6 bases at V and 9 bases at J, with 18 bases between. The sample comes from a study of cytomegalovirus exposure and HLA in healthy donors. Study conclusions and caveats: Analyzed later, most CMV-associated TCR beta chains appeared HLA-restricted. Most observed TCR sequences were rare, whereas some public TCRs were detected in many donors. When analyzed later, the rates of TCR association showed variation by HLA locus, with DRB1 the most and HLA-C the fewest.

The sequencing sample was made of PBMCs. The source is a male donor in good health and CMV-seropositive. The J gene is TRBJ2-7, the V gene TRBV7-6; D possibly corresponds to TRBD1 (5 bases). Written as DNA, the CDR3 is TGTGCCAGCAGGCGAGCCAGGGTAATGGGGCAGTACTTC. This gives the protein CASRRARVMGQYF.